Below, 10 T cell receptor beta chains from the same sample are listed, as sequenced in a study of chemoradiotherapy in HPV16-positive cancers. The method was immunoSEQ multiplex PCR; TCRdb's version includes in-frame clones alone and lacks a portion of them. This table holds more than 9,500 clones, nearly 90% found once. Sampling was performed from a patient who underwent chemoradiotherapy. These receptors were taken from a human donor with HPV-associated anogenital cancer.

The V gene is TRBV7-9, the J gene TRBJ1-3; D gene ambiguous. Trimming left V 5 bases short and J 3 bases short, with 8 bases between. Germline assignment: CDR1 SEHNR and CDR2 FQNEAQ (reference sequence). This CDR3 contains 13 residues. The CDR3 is CASSMSDGNTIYF. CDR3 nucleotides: TGTGCCAGCAGCATGTCAGATGGAAACACCATATATTTT. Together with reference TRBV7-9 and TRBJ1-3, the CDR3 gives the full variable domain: DTGVSQNPRHKITKRGQNVTFRCDPISEHNRLYWYRQTLGQGPEFLTYFQNEAQLEKSRLLSDRFSAERPKGSFSTLEIQRTEQGDSAMYLCASSMSDGNTIYFGEGSWLTVV.

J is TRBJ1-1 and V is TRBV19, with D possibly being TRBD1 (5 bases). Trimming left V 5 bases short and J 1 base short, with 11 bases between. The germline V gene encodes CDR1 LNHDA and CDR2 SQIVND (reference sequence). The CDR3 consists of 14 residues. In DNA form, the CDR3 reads TGTGCCAGTAGTTTGAGGGGCCCGAACACTGAAGCTTTCTTT. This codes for CASSLRGPNTEAFF. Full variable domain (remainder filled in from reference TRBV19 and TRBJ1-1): DGGITQSPKYLFRKEGQNVTLSCEQNLNHDAMYWYRQDPGQGLRLIYYSQIVNDFQKGDIAEGYSVSREKKESFPLTVTSAQKNPTAFYLCASSLRGPNTEAFFGQGTRLTVV.

The CDR3 region is CASAWTSGVNEQFF. Here the CDR3 DNA reads TGTGCCAGCGCCTGGACTAGCGGGGTCAATGAGCAGTTCTTC. The genes are TRBV7-9 and TRBJ2-1, with 12 bases matching TRBD2. Germline V lookup: CDR1 SEHNR, CDR2 FQNEAQ (reference sequence). V lost 8 bases to trimming and J lost 6 bases; unmatched junction nucleotides: 5. The CDR3 runs 14 residues.

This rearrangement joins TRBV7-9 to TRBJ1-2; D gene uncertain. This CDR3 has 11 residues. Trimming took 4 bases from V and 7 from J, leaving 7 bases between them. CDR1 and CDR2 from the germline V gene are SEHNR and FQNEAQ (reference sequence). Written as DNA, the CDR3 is TGTGCCAGCAGCTCTGGTTCTGGCTACACCTTC. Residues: CASSSGSGYTF.

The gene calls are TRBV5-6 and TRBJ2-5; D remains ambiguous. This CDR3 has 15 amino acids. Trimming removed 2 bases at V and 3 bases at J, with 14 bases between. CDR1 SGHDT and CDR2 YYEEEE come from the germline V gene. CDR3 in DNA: TGTGCCAGCAGCTTAAACTGGGCTTCCGAAGAGACCCAGTACTTC. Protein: CASSLNWASEETQYF.

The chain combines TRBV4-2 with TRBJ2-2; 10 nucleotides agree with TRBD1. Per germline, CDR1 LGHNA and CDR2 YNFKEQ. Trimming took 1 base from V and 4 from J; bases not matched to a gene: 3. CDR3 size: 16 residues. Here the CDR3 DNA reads TGTGCCAGCAGCCAAGTGGGACAGGGGTTCACCGGGGAGCTGTTTTTT. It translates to CASSQVGQGFTGELFF.

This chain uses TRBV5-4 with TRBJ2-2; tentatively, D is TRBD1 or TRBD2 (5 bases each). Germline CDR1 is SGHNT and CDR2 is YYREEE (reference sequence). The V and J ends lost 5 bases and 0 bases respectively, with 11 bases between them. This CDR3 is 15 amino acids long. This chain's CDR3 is CASSPGAANTGELFF. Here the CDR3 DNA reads TGTGCCAGCAGTCCCGGGGCGGCGAACACCGGGGAGCTGTTTTTT.

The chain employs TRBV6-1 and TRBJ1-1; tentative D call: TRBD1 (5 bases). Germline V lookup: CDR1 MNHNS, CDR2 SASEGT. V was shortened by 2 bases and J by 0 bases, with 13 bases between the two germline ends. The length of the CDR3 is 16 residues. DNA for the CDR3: TGTGCCAGCAGTGAATATTCGGGGACCGTGAACACTGAAGCTTTCTTT. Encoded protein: CASSEYSGTVNTEAFF.

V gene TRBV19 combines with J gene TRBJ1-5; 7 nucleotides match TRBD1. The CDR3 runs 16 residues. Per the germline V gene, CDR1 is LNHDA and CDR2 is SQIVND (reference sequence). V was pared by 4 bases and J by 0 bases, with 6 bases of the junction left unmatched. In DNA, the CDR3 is TGTGCCAGTAGTAGGGGACAGTCAAATAGCAATCAGCCCCAGCATTTT. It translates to CASSRGQSNSNQPQHF.

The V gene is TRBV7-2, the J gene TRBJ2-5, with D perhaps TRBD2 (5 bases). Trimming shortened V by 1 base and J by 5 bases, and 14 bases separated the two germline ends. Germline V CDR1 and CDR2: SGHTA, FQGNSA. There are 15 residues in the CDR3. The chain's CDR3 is CASSLVGLAFETQYF. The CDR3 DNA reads TGTGCCAGCAGCTTAGTAGGGCTAGCCTTTGAGACCCAGTACTTC.